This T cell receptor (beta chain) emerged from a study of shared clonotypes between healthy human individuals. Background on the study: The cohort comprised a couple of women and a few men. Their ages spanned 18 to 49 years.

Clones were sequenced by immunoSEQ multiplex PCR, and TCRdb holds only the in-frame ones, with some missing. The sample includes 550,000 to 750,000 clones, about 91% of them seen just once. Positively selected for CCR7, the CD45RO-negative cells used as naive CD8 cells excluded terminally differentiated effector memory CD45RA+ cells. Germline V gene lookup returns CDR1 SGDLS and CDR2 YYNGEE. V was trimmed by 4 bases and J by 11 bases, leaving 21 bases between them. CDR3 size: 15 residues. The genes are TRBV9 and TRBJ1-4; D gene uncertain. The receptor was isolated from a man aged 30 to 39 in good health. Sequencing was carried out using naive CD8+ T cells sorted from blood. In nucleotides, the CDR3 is TGTGCCAGCAGCCCCCCGGATAGCGATAGAGGGAAACTGTTTTTT. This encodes CASSPPDSDRGKLFF.